This T cell receptor beta chain was captured in a study of blood T cells in healthy people across ages. The study, taken as a whole, reports: No one knew whether donors had CMV, which possibly confounded expanded clonotype changes.

Together with a sample-barcoded 5' primer, a J-beta primer mix was included in a second PCR lasting about 7 to 12 cycles. TCRdb used MiXCR to reprocess the 5' RACE reads, holding one entry per CDR3 protein. The table has 900,000 to 950,000 distinct CDR3 sequences, almost 30% seen once. There are 16 residues in the CDR3. V trimming: 6 bases; J trimming: 1 base; junction bases outside the gene matches: 6. Germline V gene data show CDR1 as MNHNS and CDR2 as SASEGT. This clonotype was seen a few times. The target antigen is unknown. In addition, the sample was reused for a study of T cells of mothers and their children.

The chain joins TRBV6-1 to TRBJ1-1, with 12 bases that match TRBD1. The sequencing input was blood. This TCR was recovered from a woman in her forties in good health. CDR3 coding DNA: TGTGCCAGCAGCAGGGACAGGGGGCCTAGGAACACTGAAGCTTTCTTT. Translating gives CASSRDRGPRNTEAFF.